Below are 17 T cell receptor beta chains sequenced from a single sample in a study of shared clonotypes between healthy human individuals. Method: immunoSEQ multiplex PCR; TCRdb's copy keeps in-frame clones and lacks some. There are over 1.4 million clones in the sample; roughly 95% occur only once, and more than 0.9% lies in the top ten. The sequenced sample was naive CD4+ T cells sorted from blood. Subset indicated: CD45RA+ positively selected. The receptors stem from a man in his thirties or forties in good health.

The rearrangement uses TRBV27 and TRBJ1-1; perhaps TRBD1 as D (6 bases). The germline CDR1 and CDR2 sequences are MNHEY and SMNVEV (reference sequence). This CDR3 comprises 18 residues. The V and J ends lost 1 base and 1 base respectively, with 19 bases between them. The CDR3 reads CASSLYPGQGRGNTEAFF. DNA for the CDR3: TGTGCCAGCAGTTTATACCCCGGGCAGGGGCGCGGGAACACTGAAGCTTTCTTT.

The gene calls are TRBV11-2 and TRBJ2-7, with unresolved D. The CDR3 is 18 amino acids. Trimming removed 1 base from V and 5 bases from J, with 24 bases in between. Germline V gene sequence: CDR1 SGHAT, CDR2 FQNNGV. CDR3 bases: TGTGCCAGCAGCTTAGTCAAGGGCGGTCTCCGGCTAATCAACGAGCAGTACTTC. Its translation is CASSLVKGGLRLINEQYF.

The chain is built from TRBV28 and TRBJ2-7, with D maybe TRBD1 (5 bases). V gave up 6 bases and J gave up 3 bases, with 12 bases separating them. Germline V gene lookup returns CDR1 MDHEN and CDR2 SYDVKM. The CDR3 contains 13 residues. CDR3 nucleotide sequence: TGTGCCAGCAGGACAGACAACAGCTACGAGCAGTACTTC. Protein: CASRTDNSYEQYF.

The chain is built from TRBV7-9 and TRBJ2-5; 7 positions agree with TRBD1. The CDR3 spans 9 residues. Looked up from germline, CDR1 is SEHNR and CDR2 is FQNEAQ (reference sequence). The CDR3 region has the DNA TGTGCTCGCAGGGGGATCCAGTACTTC. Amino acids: CARRGIQYF.

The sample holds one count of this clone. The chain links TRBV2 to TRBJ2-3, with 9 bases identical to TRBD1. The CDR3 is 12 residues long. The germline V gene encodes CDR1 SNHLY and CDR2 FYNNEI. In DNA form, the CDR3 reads TGTGCTCGGACAGGGGCTACAGATACGCAGTATTTT. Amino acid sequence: CARTGATDTQYF. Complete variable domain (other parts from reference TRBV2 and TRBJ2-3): EPEVTQTPSHQVTQMGQEVILRCVPISNHLYFYWYRQILGQKVEFLVSFYNNEISEKSEIFDDQFSVERPDGSNFTLKIRSTKLEDSAMYFCARTGATDTQYFGPGTRLTVL.

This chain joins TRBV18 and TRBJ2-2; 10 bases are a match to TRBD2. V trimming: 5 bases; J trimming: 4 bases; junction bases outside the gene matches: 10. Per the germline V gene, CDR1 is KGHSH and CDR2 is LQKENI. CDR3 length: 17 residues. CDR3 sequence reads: CASSLRGTSASTGELFF. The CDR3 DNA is TGTGCCAGCTCATTACGTGGGACTAGCGCTTCCACCGGGGAGCTGTTTTTT. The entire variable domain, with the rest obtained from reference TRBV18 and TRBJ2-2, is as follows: NAGVMQNPRHLVRRRGQEARLRCSPMKGHSHVYWYRQLPEEGLKFMVYLQKENIIDESGMPKERFSAEFPKEGPSILRIQQVVRGDSAAYFCASSLRGTSASTGELFFGEGSRLTVL.

For the CDR3, the DNA is TGTGCCAGCAGCGCCAGTGGTGGGGGTGGCTACACCTTC. Its translation: CASSASGGGGYTF. The chain recombines TRBV7-9 with TRBJ1-2, with D possibly being TRBD1 (5 bases). Germline CDR1 reads SEHNR; CDR2 reads FQNEAQ (reference sequence). The CDR3 totals 13 residues. V was trimmed by 5 bases and J by 7 bases, leaving 14 bases between them.

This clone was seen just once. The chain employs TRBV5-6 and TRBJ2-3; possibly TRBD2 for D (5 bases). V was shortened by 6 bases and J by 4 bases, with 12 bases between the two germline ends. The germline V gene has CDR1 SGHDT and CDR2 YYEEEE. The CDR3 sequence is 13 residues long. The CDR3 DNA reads TGTGCCAGCACTTTTCGGGGTTCAGATACGCAGTATTTT. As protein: CASTFRGSDTQYF. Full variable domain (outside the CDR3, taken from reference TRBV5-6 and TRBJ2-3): DAGVTQSPTHLIKTRGQQVTLRCSPKSGHDTVSWYQQALGQGPQFIFQYYEEEERQRGNFPDRFSGHQFPNYSSELNVNALLLGDSALYLCASTFRGSDTQYFGPGTRLTVL.

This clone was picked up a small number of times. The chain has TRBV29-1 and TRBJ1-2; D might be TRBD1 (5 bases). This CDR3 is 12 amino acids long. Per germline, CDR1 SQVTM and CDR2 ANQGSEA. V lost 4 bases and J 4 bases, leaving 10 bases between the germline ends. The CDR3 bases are TGCAGCGTTGGGGCAGGGCTCTATGGCTACACCTTC. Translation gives CSVGAGLYGYTF. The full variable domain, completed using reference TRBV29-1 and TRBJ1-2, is SAVISQKPSRDICQRGTSLTIQCQVDSQVTMMFWYRQQPGQSLTLIATANQGSEATYESGFVIDKFPISRPNLTFSTLTVSNMSPEDSSIYLCSVGAGLYGYTFGSGTRLTVV.

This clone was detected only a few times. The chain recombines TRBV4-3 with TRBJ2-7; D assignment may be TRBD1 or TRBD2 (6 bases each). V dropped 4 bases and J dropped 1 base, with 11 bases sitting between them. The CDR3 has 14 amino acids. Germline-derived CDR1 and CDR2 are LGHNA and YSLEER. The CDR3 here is CASSPTGASYEQYF. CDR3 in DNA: TGCGCCAGCAGCCCGACGGGGGCGTCCTACGAGCAGTACTTC.

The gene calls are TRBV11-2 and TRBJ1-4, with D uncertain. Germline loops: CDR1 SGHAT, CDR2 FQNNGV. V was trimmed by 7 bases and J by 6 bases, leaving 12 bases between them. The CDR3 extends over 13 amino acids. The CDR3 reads CASKFSGDEKLFF. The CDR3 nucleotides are TGTGCCAGCAAATTCAGTGGCGATGAAAAACTGTTTTTT.

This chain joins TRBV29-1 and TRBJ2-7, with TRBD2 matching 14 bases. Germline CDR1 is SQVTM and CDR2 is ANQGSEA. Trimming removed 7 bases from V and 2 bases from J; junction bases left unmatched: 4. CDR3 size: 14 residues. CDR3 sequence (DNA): TGCAGCGCCGGGACTAGCGGGAGAGCCTACGAGCAGTACTTC. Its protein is CSAGTSGRAYEQYF.

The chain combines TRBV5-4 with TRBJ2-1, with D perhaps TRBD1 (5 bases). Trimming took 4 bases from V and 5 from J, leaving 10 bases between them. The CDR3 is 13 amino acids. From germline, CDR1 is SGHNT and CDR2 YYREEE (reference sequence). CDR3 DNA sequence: TGTGCCAGCAGCCCAGAACAGGACAATGAGCAGTTCTTC. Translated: CASSPEQDNEQFF.

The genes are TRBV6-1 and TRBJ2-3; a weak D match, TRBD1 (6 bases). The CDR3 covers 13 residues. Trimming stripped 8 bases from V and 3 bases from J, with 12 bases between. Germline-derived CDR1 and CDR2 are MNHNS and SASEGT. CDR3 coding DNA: TGTGCCAGCTTAAGAACAGGGACAGATACGCAGTATTTT. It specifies CASLRTGTDTQYF.

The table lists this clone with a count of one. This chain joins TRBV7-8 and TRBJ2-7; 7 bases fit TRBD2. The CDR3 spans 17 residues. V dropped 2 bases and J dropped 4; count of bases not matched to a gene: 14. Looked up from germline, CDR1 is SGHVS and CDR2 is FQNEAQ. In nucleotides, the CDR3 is TGTGCCAGCAGCTTATTCACGGTAGCGGGTCGAAGTTACGAGCAGTACTTC. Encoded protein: CASSLFTVAGRSYEQYF. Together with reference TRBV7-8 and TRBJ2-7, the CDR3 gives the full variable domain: GAGVSQSPRYKVAKRGQDVALRCDPISGHVSLFWYQQALGQGPEFLTYFQNEAQLDKSGLPSDRFFAERPEGSVSTLKIQRTQQEDSAVYLCASSLFTVAGRSYEQYFGPGTRLTVT.

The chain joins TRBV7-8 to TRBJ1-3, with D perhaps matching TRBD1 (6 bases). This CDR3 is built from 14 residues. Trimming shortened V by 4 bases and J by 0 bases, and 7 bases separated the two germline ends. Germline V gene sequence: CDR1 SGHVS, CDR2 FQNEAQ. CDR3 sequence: CASSSGVSGNTIYF. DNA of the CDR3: TGTGCCAGCAGCTCAGGGGTCTCTGGAAACACCATATATTTT.

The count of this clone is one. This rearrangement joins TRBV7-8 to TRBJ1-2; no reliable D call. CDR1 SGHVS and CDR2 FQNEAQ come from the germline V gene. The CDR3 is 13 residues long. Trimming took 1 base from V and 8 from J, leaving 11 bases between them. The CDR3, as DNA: TGTGCCAGCAGCTTAGAACAGTTGAGGGGCTACACCTTC. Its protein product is CASSLEQLRGYTF.